The entry below gives a single TCR beta chain sequence along with its context. This specimen belongs to a study of blood T cell repertoires in COVID-19. Overall study context: Donors in the United States, Italy and Spain gave samples during acute or convalescent COVID-19. Sample material is recorded as cDNA or gDNA derived from T cells, B-cell-depleted T cells, or PBMCs.

Sequenced by immunoSEQ multiplex PCR; TCRdb stores in-frame clones only, minus some. The top ten hold about 0.75% of the sample, which has around 480,000 clones, approximately 86% seen once. The V and J ends lost 3 bases and 0 bases respectively, with 15 bases between them. CDR3 length equals 17 residues. Germline-derived CDR1 and CDR2 are MGHDK and SYGVNS. Across 24 US areas, participants ranged in age from about 18 to 100 years. Donors were grouped by their self-reported clinical history. The sequence came from a woman aged 18-29 years who had recovered from COVID-19. The rearrangement links TRBV25-1 to TRBJ1-3; no firm D call. The sequenced material came from PBMCs or T cells enriched from blood (not recorded which). CDR3 nucleotide sequence: TGTGCCAGCAGTGATGTAGCGGTACCCTACTCTGGAAACACCATATATTTT. Translation gives CASSDVAVPYSGNTIYF. Drawing the rest from reference TRBV25-1 and TRBJ1-3, the complete variable domain is EADIYQTPRYLVIGTGKKITLECSQTMGHDKMYWYQQDPGMELHLIHYSYGVNSTEKGDLSSESTVSRIRTEHFPLTLESARPSHTSQYLCASSDVAVPYSGNTIYFGEGSWLTVV.